The source of this TCR beta chain is a study of beta chain features in type 1 diabetes (dated by TCRdb to 2017 to 2018). About the investigation overall: Mean age, gender distribution, total cell number and subset yield did not differ between patients and healthy donors. Across all samples, some 110,000,000 sorted cells were examined, and cell number per subset correlated strongly with RNA yield. The study compared TCRB repertoires of sorted circulating CD4+ T cell subsets between recently diagnosed type 1 diabetes patients and matched healthy donors. Regulatory and stem cell-like memory subsets were isolated from only 8 patients and about 8 healthy donors, whereas naive and central memory subsets came from all 30 or so donors. Results and caveats for the whole study, not just this receptor: Naive, central memory and regulatory TCRB repertoires appeared to be more alike among patients than among healthy donors. PCR may preferentially amplify shorter templates, but because patient and control samples were amplified and corrected together, any resulting skew would affect both groups equally. At VDJ recombination sites, type 1 diabetes patients had fewer insertions and more deleted nucleotides, which implies abnormalities in thymic rearrangement. Type 1 diabetes patients showed a moderate but significant shortening of TCRB CDR3 length in all four CD4+ subsets. Because small numbers of individuals were included in the HLA sub-analyses, any influence of HLA type on TCRB rearrangement was left unresolved. Sequencing cDNA rather than genomic DNA could over-represent highly expressing activated cells, although activation and CD3 levels did not differ between groups.

This clone was picked up a small number of times. Its antigen has not been determined. The record has no base qualities; no much larger clone is one base away. CDR1 SNHLY and CDR2 FYNNEI were looked up in the germline V gene. Taken from cysteine to phenylalanine, the CDR3 has 12 residues. CDR3 DNA is the only sequence kept; it has 36 bases, read in frame from the first base. Trimming costs V 6 bases and J 8 bases, and their ends lie 10 bases apart. From each donor, a single peripheral blood sample of 90 to 150 mL on average was drawn into heparinised tubes. A BD FACSAria II and a panel including CD45RO, CCR7, CD25, CD127, CD95 and CD27 were used to sort naive, central memory, regulatory and stem cell-like memory CD4+ T cells. A purity above 98% was achieved for all sorted populations. Right away, PBMCs were isolated by Lymphoprep density gradient centrifugation and were stained directly, with no culture step. To minimize batch effects, samples were stained and sorted in pairs, one healthy donor with one patient per experiment.

All of the isolated RNA was reverse transcribed with the High Capacity cDNA Reverse Transcription Kit, so expressed TCRB transcripts were sequenced. Naive, central memory and regulatory T cell samples underwent deep immunoSEQ sequencing, averaging approximately 3.3 million total reads per sample. Sorted cells were lysed in RLT buffer, and RNA was extracted using DNase-treated RNeasy Micro or Mini kits according to cell number. Each cell subset was processed separately to prevent cross-contamination, with patient and healthy donor samples processed together. The immunoSEQ multiplex PCR was used to amplify TCRB sequences from cDNA, generating 87-bp fragments that spanned the CDR3 region. Sequencing of the amplicons was done on the Illumina HiSeq platform. The study's own analysis went as follows. Synthetic template baselines were used to correct PCR bias computationally, reads within Hamming distance 2 were collapsed together, and singletons that could not be merged were discarded. Reads were aligned to IMGT to assign V, D and J genes, CDR3 length, and insertions or deletions at six rearrangement sites. Within each subset, clonotype counts were normalized to the number of sorted cells before true diversity and Gini coefficients were calculated with the tcR R package. The overlap coefficient, calculated on TCRB nucleotide sequences, was used to quantify repertoire sharing. Out-of-frame TCRB sequences from naive cells were analyzed as a proxy for the pre-selection repertoire. TCRdb retrieved this table from immuneACCESS and kept in-frame rearrangements only. Not all clones are present; in checked studies, unresolved V genes account for under half, and no reason is known for the remainder. From that table come the V and J calls and clone size; the DNA was used to work out D and trimming. This sample lists 500,000 to 800,000 clones; under 15% were detected once. Approximately 0.11% of the sample belongs to the ten largest clones.

The sample was naive CD4+ T cells from blood. The cell subset or site tag for this specimen amounts to: true naive CD4+ T cells. The chain joins TRBV2 to TRBJ1-4, with TRBD1 tentatively as D gene (5 bases match). The clonotype was recovered from a man aged 25 to 40 with type 1 diabetes. CDR3 sequence: CASSQGGEKLFF. The nucleotide sequence is TGTGCCAGCAGCCAGGGAGGGGAAAAACTGTTTTTT.